This entry lists 9 T cell receptor beta chains sequenced from one sample in a study of spatial heterogeneity in lung cancer. Time point specified: blood at routine non-recurrence follow-up after resection. From the 5' RACE reads, TCRdb called clonotypes with MiXCR, one entry per CDR3 protein. The profile covers more than 75,000 distinct CDR3 sequences, with around 19% appearing a single time and about a fifth taken by the ten largest. This material consisted of PBMCs, taken at follow-up. These receptors were collected from a male donor with early-stage non-small cell lung cancer.

This clonotype was detected only a few times. The rearrangement joins TRBV29-1 to TRBJ2-5; 8 positions agree with TRBD1. The length of the CDR3 is 13 residues. CDR1 is SQVTM and CDR2 is ANQGSEA in the germline V gene. The V segment lost 3 bases and the J segment 7 bases; nucleotides outside the gene matches: 7. Here the CDR3 reads CSVEGDRFATQYF. The CDR3 bases are TGCAGCGTTGAGGGGGACAGGTTTGCGACCCAGTACTTC.

V usage is TRBV2 and J usage is TRBJ1-5, with D uncertain. Germline CDR1 and CDR2: SNHLY and FYNNEI. This CDR3 spans 13 amino acids. V lost 4 bases, J lost 5 bases, and 9 bases lay in between. The CDR3 DNA reads TGTGCCAGCAGTGGCGAAGGGTATCAGCCCCAGCATTTT. Amino acid sequence: CASSGEGYQPQHF. Looking up the rest from reference TRBV2 and TRBJ1-5 gives the full variable domain: EPEVTQTPSHQVTQMGQEVILRCVPISNHLYFYWYRQILGQKVEFLVSFYNNEISEKSEIFDDQFSVERPDGSNFTLKIRSTKLEDSAMYFCASSGEGYQPQHFGDGTRLSIL.

The chain recombines TRBV4-1 with TRBJ2-1, with D possibly matching TRBD1 (5 bases). Germline loops: CDR1 MGHRA, CDR2 YSYEKL. Trimming removed 1 base at V and 12 bases at J, with 13 bases between. The CDR3 runs to 13 residues. The CDR3 DNA is TGCGCCAGCAGCCAAGGACAGACAAGGGCGCAGTTCTTC. This gives the protein CASSQGQTRAQFF.

This clonotype was seen repeatedly, ten times or more. The CDR3 nucleotides are TGTGCCAGCAGCATAGCGGGAGGCCGCTACGAGCAGTACTTC. Translation: CASSIAGGRYEQYF. This chain links TRBV9 with TRBJ2-7; 10 bases align to TRBD2. V shed 4 bases and J 3 bases; nucleotides not matched to a gene: 4. CDR1 is SGDLS and CDR2 is YYNGEE in the germline V gene. The length of the CDR3 is 14 residues. Together with reference TRBV9 and TRBJ2-7, the CDR3 gives the full variable domain: DSGVTQTPKHLITATGQRVTLRCSPRSGDLSVYWYQQSLDQGLQFLIQYYNGEERAKGNILERFSAQQFPDLHSELNLSSLELGDSALYFCASSIAGGRYEQYFGPGTRLTVT.

This clonotype turned up a few times. The chain couples TRBV14 to TRBJ2-7; 8 positions agree with TRBD2. CDR1 and CDR2 from the germline V gene are SGHDN and FVKESK. V shed 6 bases and J 6 bases; nucleotides not matched to a gene: 10. This CDR3 comprises 14 residues. In DNA, the CDR3 is TGTGCCAGCAGTGCCTTAGCGGGGTCTCTCGAGCAGTACGTC. It encodes CASSALAGSLEQYV.

In this sample, this clonotype turned up a few times. The gene calls are TRBV5-1 and TRBJ1-3; TRBD1 aligns across 9 bases. With V trimmed by 0 bases and J by 2 bases, 3 bases remained unmatched. Per the germline V gene, CDR1 is SGHRS and CDR2 is YFSETQ. This CDR3 has 16 residues. The CDR3 nucleotides are TGCGCCAGCAGCTTGGATACAGGGGGCCCTGGAAACACCATATATTTT. Translated: CASSLDTGGPGNTIYF.

The chain has TRBV19 and TRBJ2-2; possible D gene TRBD1, 5 bases. V lost 5 bases to trimming and J lost 5 bases, with 9 bases between them. The CDR3 has 13 amino acids. Germline V gene data show CDR1 as LNHDA and CDR2 as SQIVND (reference sequence). CDR3 coding DNA: TGTGCCAGTAGTCGACAGAGGACCGGGGAGCTGTTTTTT. Residues: CASSRQRTGELFF.

The chain links TRBV7-3 to TRBJ2-5; maybe TRBD2 (6 bases). V shed 5 bases and J shed 5 bases, with 15 bases lying between them. The CDR3 runs to 14 residues. Looked up from germline, CDR1 is SGHTA and CDR2 is FQGTGA. The CDR3 DNA sequence: TGTGCCAGCAGCCGGGGACTTTCGGGGGAGACCCAGTACTTC. This codes for CASSRGLSGETQYF. The complete variable domain, with remaining parts taken from reference TRBV7-3 and TRBJ2-5, reads GAGVSQTPSNKVTEKGKYVELRCDPISGHTALYWYRQSLGQGPEFLIYFQGTGAADDSGLPNDRFFAVRPEGSVSTLKIQRTERGDSAVYLCASSRGLSGETQYFGPGTRLLVL.

This clonotype has more than one count but fewer than ten. The chain couples TRBV20-1 to TRBJ2-3, with unresolved D. The germline gives CDR1 DFQATT, CDR2 SNEGSKA (reference sequence). The CDR3 length is 13 residues. V was shortened by 1 base and J by 8 bases, with 13 bases between the two germline ends. The CDR3 nucleotides read TGCAGTGCTAGAGGGAGTGGTAGGGTTACGCAGTATTTT. Protein sequence: CSARGSGRVTQYF.